This TCR beta chain is drawn from a study of T-cell reconstitution after alpha-beta-depleted transplantation in children. Germline V lookup: CDR1 SQVTM, CDR2 ANQGSEA. V was trimmed by 7 bases and J by 3 bases, leaving 12 bases between them. The CDR3 contains 13 residues. This clonotype has only a few counts. Unique molecular identifiers were used in preparing the TCRbeta library. TCRdb fed the PCR reads into MiXCR, producing one record per CDR3 protein. This table holds about 540,000 distinct CDR3 sequences, 15% to 20% found once. The sample here was PBMCs from the stem cell graft donor, taken from the stem cell graft. The J gene is TRBJ2-2, the V gene TRBV29-1; possible D gene TRBD2, 6 bases. This TCR came from a human donor who donated a stem cell graft to a child with acute lymphoblastic leukemia. CDR3 sequence reads: CSGKTSDTGELFF. CDR3 coding DNA: TGCAGCGGGAAGACTAGTGACACCGGGGAGCTGTTTTTT.